This TCR beta chain was captured by sequencing in a study of CD8 T cells in Susac syndrome. V lost 5 bases, J lost 3 bases, and 7 bases stayed unmatched. The CDR3 sequence is 14 residues long. CDR1 and CDR2 from the germline V gene are LGHNT and FRNRAP. Reverse transcription used about 0.5 to 1 ug RNA and random hexamers. TCRdb processed the immunoSEQ multiplex PCR reads anew with MiXCR; each CDR3 protein has one entry. The data contain about 130,000 distinct CDR3 sequences, around 93% of them singletons. Sequencing of TCR beta drew on CD8+ and CD4+ T cells from blood. The origin of this receptor is a human donor with Susac syndrome. The specimen sequenced was CD8+ T cells from PBMCs. This sequence joins TRBV12-5 and TRBJ2-7, with 7 bases aligning to TRBD1. CDR3 nucleotide sequence: TGTGCTAGTGGTCTAGACAGGGCCGACTACGAGCAGTACTTC. Translating gives CASGLDRADYEQYF.